The rows below give T cell receptor beta chains drawn from one sample of a study of blood T cell repertoires in COVID-19. Some clones are missing from TCRdb's copy, which holds only in-frame ones; the method was immunoSEQ multiplex PCR. The table has 150,000 or so clones, approximately 81% seen once. The specimen sequenced was peripheral blood. The source of these receptors is a human donor with acute or convalescent COVID-19. The donor label of this sample is uncertain. CDR3s leave out the opening cysteine and the closing phenylalanine or tryptophan. D genes are given only for firm matches.

CDR3aa	d_gene	v_gene	j_gene
ASSPGDRKTEAF	NA	TRBV4-1	TRBJ1-1
ASSSTPGQGTETQY	TRBD1	TRBV13	TRBJ2-5
ASSYKGGPTYEQY	NA	TRBV6-5	TRBJ2-7
ASSPAGLGVTEAF	NA	TRBV18	TRBJ1-1
ASSVARGGLYNEQF	TRBD2	TRBV9	TRBJ2-1
ASSRDRDRGREAF	TRBD1	TRBV6-5	TRBJ1-1
ASSIRRGGPYEQF	TRBD2	TRBV19	TRBJ2-1
ASSSDRGRYGYT	TRBD1	TRBV19	TRBJ1-2
ASSFTGLTFPGNTIY	NA	TRBV28	TRBJ1-3
ASSLLSGSNTGELF	NA	TRBV7-3	TRBJ2-2
ATSYTDTQY	NA	TRBV24-1	TRBJ2-3
ASSPDIEAF	NA	TRBV6-6	TRBJ1-1
ASSLNPGQPYEQY	NA	TRBV6-5	TRBJ2-7
ASSLPTGSGGGYT	NA	TRBV11-3	TRBJ1-2
ASSLGQGGNQETQY	TRBD1	TRBV10-2	TRBJ2-5
ASRPGGANEKLF	TRBD1	TRBV3-1/TRBV3-2	TRBJ1-4
SASRRGGLETQY	TRBD2	TRBV20-1	TRBJ2-5
ASSYGTRLAGEQY	TRBD2	TRBV6-6	TRBJ2-7
ASSYPEGAVREKLF	TRBD1	TRBV6-6	TRBJ1-4
ASSIGTGIPF	TRBD1	TRBV19	TRBJ1-1
ASSYPQVGFERYT	NA	TRBV5-6	TRBJ1-2
SASEGTARNQPQH	TRBD1	TRBV20-1	TRBJ1-5
ASSPGGGETQY	NA	TRBV5-1	TRBJ2-5
ATSRVGQGYSYEQY	TRBD1	TRBV15	TRBJ2-7
ASSLVSGGSYEQY	TRBD2	TRBV5-4	TRBJ2-7
ASSFGPGREKLF	NA	TRBV27	TRBJ1-4
ASSRDTDAPEAF	NA	TRBV5-4	TRBJ1-1
ASSLASTGGYNTEAF	TRBD1	TRBV7-9	TRBJ1-1
ASSRRSSGAQETQY	TRBD2	TRBV3-1/TRBV3-2	TRBJ2-5
ASSLAGGPSSGNTIY	NA	TRBV5-5	TRBJ1-3
ASGNLQGYEQF	NA	TRBV28	TRBJ2-1
ASIPSGEQF	TRBD2	TRBV3-1/TRBV3-2	TRBJ2-1
ASTQGLKSSYNSPLH	NA	TRBV7-2	TRBJ1-6
ASSVEQSNTEAF	NA	TRBV9	TRBJ1-1
ASSGQLNTEAF	TRBD1	TRBV2	TRBJ1-1
ASRHPDSSNQPQH	NA	TRBV2	TRBJ1-5
ASSLDHTGGSNEQF	TRBD2	TRBV5-1	TRBJ2-1